The rows below give T cell receptor beta chains drawn from one sample of a study of cytomegalovirus exposure and HLA in healthy donors. Repertoires were generated with immunoSEQ multiplex PCR, while TCRdb's copy carries only in-frame clones and drops some. The table has 250,000 to 300,000 clones, about 93% seen once; the top ten hold roughly 1.5%. Sample: PBMCs. The receptor source for this set is a girl under 10 years old in good health and CMV-seronegative. Both conserved end residues are part of each CDR3. Each record gives: J gene, clone size, V gene, D gene, CDR3 DNA, CDR3 protein. A D gene is named only where the DNA matches it firmly. Only part of the rows carry a size: once, few, many, or a class if the clone is expanded.

j_gene: TRBJ2-1; abundance: -; v_gene: TRBV7-6; d_gene: TRBD2; CDR3nt: TGTGCCAGCAGCTTAGGTCTAGCGGCCATACCCAACAATGAGCAGTTCTTC; CDR3aa: CASSLGLAAIPNNEQFF
j_gene: TRBJ2-7; abundance: -; v_gene: TRBV13; d_gene: TRBD2; CDR3nt: TGTGCCAGCAGCCGGGGGGGCCGCAACGAGCAGTACTTC; CDR3aa: CASSRGGRNEQYF
j_gene: TRBJ1-4; abundance: -; v_gene: TRBV14; d_gene: TRBD1; CDR3nt: TGTGCCAGCAGCCGGGGACAGCAAGGAAAACTGTTTTTT; CDR3aa: CASSRGQQGKLFF
j_gene: TRBJ2-7; abundance: -; v_gene: TRBV6-1; d_gene: -; CDR3nt: TGTGCCAGCCTCTTGCGGACACTCTCCTACGAGCAGTACTTC; CDR3aa: CASLLRTLSYEQYF
j_gene: TRBJ2-1; abundance: -; v_gene: TRBV5-8; d_gene: TRBD1; CDR3nt: TGTGCCAGCAGCTCGGGACAGGGCAACTACAATGAGCAGTTCTTC; CDR3aa: CASSSGQGNYNEQFF
j_gene: TRBJ2-1; abundance: -; v_gene: TRBV5-1; d_gene: -; CDR3nt: TGCGCCAGCAGCCTACTAGCTCCTTCCTACAATGAGCAGTTCTTC; CDR3aa: CASSLLAPSYNEQFF
j_gene: TRBJ1-3; abundance: once; v_gene: TRBV6-1; d_gene: TRBD1; CDR3nt: TGTGCCAGCGGAAGCGGGACAGGCTCTGGAAACACCATATATTTT; CDR3aa: CASGSGTGSGNTIYF
j_gene: TRBJ2-1; abundance: -; v_gene: TRBV29-1; d_gene: -; CDR3nt: TGCAGCGTTGTTGAAAAGGGGAATGAGCAGTTCTTC; CDR3aa: CSVVEKGNEQFF
j_gene: TRBJ2-2; abundance: -; v_gene: TRBV12-5; d_gene: TRBD2; CDR3nt: TGTGCTAGTGGGACTAGCGGGGGGGCTGTATCCGGGGAGCTGTTTTTT; CDR3aa: CASGTSGGAVSGELFF
j_gene: TRBJ2-7; abundance: -; v_gene: TRBV12-5; d_gene: TRBD1; CDR3nt: TGTGCTAGTGGTGGCCGGGACAGAGATACCTACGAGCAGTACTTC; CDR3aa: CASGGRDRDTYEQYF
j_gene: TRBJ1-5; abundance: -; v_gene: TRBV7-6; d_gene: TRBD1; CDR3nt: TGTGCCAGCAGCTGGGGGACAGGTGGCAATCAGCCCCAGCATTTT; CDR3aa: CASSWGTGGNQPQHF
j_gene: TRBJ1-2; abundance: -; v_gene: TRBV6-1; d_gene: TRBD1; CDR3nt: TGTGCCGTCGGACAGGGGTATGGCTACACCTTC; CDR3aa: CAVGQGYGYTF
j_gene: TRBJ2-2; abundance: -; v_gene: TRBV19; d_gene: -; CDR3nt: TGTGCCAGTAGTATTATACGGGCCGGGGAGCTGTTTTTT; CDR3aa: CASSIIRAGELFF
j_gene: TRBJ2-7; abundance: -; v_gene: TRBV27; d_gene: TRBD1; CDR3nt: TGTGCCAGCCGCTCCCCGACAGGGCCTTCCTACGAGCAGTACTTC; CDR3aa: CASRSPTGPSYEQYF
j_gene: TRBJ1-3; abundance: -; v_gene: TRBV27; d_gene: -; CDR3nt: TGTGCCAGCAGTTTAGGGCCCGACAGCCACTCTGGAAACACCATATATTTT; CDR3aa: CASSLGPDSHSGNTIYF
j_gene: TRBJ1-5; abundance: -; v_gene: TRBV6-1; d_gene: TRBD1; CDR3nt: TGTGCCTACGGGACAGGCTACAATCAGCCCCAGCATTTT; CDR3aa: CAYGTGYNQPQHF
j_gene: TRBJ2-7; abundance: -; v_gene: TRBV19; d_gene: TRBD2; CDR3nt: TGTGCCAGTAGTTTATCGCCTAGCGGGTCCTACGAGCAGTACTTC; CDR3aa: CASSLSPSGSYEQYF
j_gene: TRBJ1-5; abundance: -; v_gene: TRBV5-5; d_gene: -; CDR3nt: TGTGCCAGCAGCTCTATGTCCTCGGGTCATCAGCCCCAGCATTTT; CDR3aa: CASSSMSSGHQPQHF
j_gene: TRBJ1-6; abundance: -; v_gene: TRBV4-1; d_gene: TRBD1; CDR3nt: TGCGCCAGCAGCCAAGCCGGGACAGCCTTAAATTCACCCCTCCACTTT; CDR3aa: CASSQAGTALNSPLHF
j_gene: TRBJ1-2; abundance: -; v_gene: TRBV9; d_gene: TRBD1; CDR3nt: TGTGCCAGCAGCGTAAGGACAGGGTATGGCTACACCTTC; CDR3aa: CASSVRTGYGYTF
j_gene: TRBJ2-3; abundance: once; v_gene: TRBV14; d_gene: -; CDR3nt: TGTGCCAGCAGCCAAGGCAGATTAGCTGACACAGATACGCAGTATTTT; CDR3aa: CASSQGRLADTDTQYF
j_gene: TRBJ2-1; abundance: -; v_gene: TRBV2; d_gene: -; CDR3nt: TGTGCCAGCAGTGTATGGTACAGGGACTACAATGAGCAGTTCTTC; CDR3aa: CASSVWYRDYNEQFF
j_gene: TRBJ1-4; abundance: -; v_gene: TRBV19; d_gene: -; CDR3nt: TGTGCCAGTAGTATAGGGGCCGCAACGGCTGAAAAACTGTTTTTT; CDR3aa: CASSIGAATAEKLFF
j_gene: TRBJ2-1; abundance: -; v_gene: TRBV5-6; d_gene: TRBD1; CDR3nt: TGTGCCAGCAGCTTCCGGACAGGTTACAATGAGCAGTTCTTC; CDR3aa: CASSFRTGYNEQFF
j_gene: TRBJ2-7; abundance: once; v_gene: TRBV13; d_gene: TRBD2; CDR3nt: TGTGCCAGCAGCTTAGGGACTAGCGGGGGTCCCGAGCAGTACTTC; CDR3aa: CASSLGTSGGPEQYF
j_gene: TRBJ2-3; abundance: -; v_gene: TRBV9; d_gene: -; CDR3nt: TGTGCCAGCAGCCCGGACACAATTAGCACAGATACGCAGTATTTT; CDR3aa: CASSPDTISTDTQYF
j_gene: TRBJ1-1; abundance: -; v_gene: TRBV7-9; d_gene: -; CDR3nt: TGTGCCAGCAGCACCACCACAGGGTCGGAAGCTTTCTTT; CDR3aa: CASSTTTGSEAFF
j_gene: TRBJ2-7; abundance: -; v_gene: TRBV5-6; d_gene: -; CDR3nt: TGTGCCAGCAGCCCTCCGAGCTCCTACGAGCAGTACTTC; CDR3aa: CASSPPSSYEQYF
j_gene: TRBJ2-7; abundance: -; v_gene: TRBV5-4; d_gene: TRBD2; CDR3nt: TGTGCCAGCAGCCGGTGGGTAGCGGGGGGTACCGAGAAACAGTACTTC; CDR3aa: CASSRWVAGGTEKQYF
j_gene: TRBJ2-7; abundance: -; v_gene: TRBV5-1; d_gene: -; CDR3nt: TGCGCCAGCAGCTTGGGGGGACTGCAGGGAGCCTACGAGCAGTACTTC; CDR3aa: CASSLGGLQGAYEQYF
j_gene: TRBJ1-5; abundance: -; v_gene: TRBV28; d_gene: TRBD1; CDR3nt: TGTGCCAGCAGTCGGACAGGGATAGACCAGCCCCAGCATTTT; CDR3aa: CASSRTGIDQPQHF
j_gene: TRBJ2-7; abundance: -; v_gene: TRBV5-4; d_gene: TRBD1; CDR3nt: TGTGCCAGCAGCTTGGGGGACAGGAATTACGAGCAGTACTTC; CDR3aa: CASSLGDRNYEQYF
j_gene: TRBJ2-7; abundance: -; v_gene: TRBV6-5; d_gene: -; CDR3nt: TGTGCCAGCAGAAGTGACCCTAGCTCCTACGAGCAGTACTTC; CDR3aa: CASRSDPSSYEQYF
j_gene: TRBJ2-7; abundance: once; v_gene: TRBV2; d_gene: -; CDR3nt: TGTGCCAGCAGTGGGGGGGGCGGATACGAGCAGTACTTC; CDR3aa: CASSGGGGYEQYF
j_gene: TRBJ2-1; abundance: -; v_gene: TRBV21-1; d_gene: -; CDR3nt: TGTGCCGGTCCCAGTGACAATGAGCAGTTCTTC; CDR3aa: CAGPSDNEQFF
j_gene: TRBJ2-1; abundance: -; v_gene: TRBV2; d_gene: TRBD2; CDR3nt: TGTGCCAGCCAACCTAGCGGCTCCTACAATGAGCAGTTCTTC; CDR3aa: CASQPSGSYNEQFF
j_gene: TRBJ2-5; abundance: -; v_gene: TRBV6-5; d_gene: TRBD2; CDR3nt: TGTGCCAGCAGAGGACTAGCGGGGGGACAAGAGACCCAGTACTTC; CDR3aa: CASRGLAGGQETQYF
j_gene: TRBJ2-2; abundance: once; v_gene: TRBV5-1; d_gene: TRBD2; CDR3nt: TGCGCCAGCAGCTTGGGAGCGGGAGTGGGCACCGGGGAGCTGTTTTTT; CDR3aa: CASSLGAGVGTGELFF
j_gene: TRBJ2-7; abundance: -; v_gene: TRBV5-1; d_gene: -; CDR3nt: TGCGCCAGCAGCTTGGGGCAGGGGATTAACTACGAGCAGTACTTC; CDR3aa: CASSLGQGINYEQYF
j_gene: TRBJ1-5; abundance: -; v_gene: TRBV15; d_gene: -; CDR3nt: TGTGCCACCAGCCCCCGGGGGGAGGCGAGCAATCAGCCCCAGCATTTT; CDR3aa: CATSPRGEASNQPQHF
j_gene: TRBJ1-2; abundance: -; v_gene: TRBV27; d_gene: -; CDR3nt: TGTGCCAGCAGTTTGTGGGGAGGAGACTATGGCTACACCTTC; CDR3aa: CASSLWGGDYGYTF
j_gene: TRBJ2-2; abundance: -; v_gene: TRBV5-4; d_gene: TRBD1; CDR3nt: TGTGCCAGCAGCTTGGGGGCAGGGGGTGTTAACACCGGGGAGCTGTTTTTT; CDR3aa: CASSLGAGGVNTGELFF
j_gene: TRBJ2-3; abundance: -; v_gene: TRBV7-2; d_gene: TRBD2; CDR3nt: TGTGCCAGCAGCTTATCTCTAGCGGGAGGGCCGGCGCAGTATTTT; CDR3aa: CASSLSLAGGPAQYF
j_gene: TRBJ2-1; abundance: -; v_gene: TRBV29-1; d_gene: TRBD1; CDR3nt: TGCAGCGTTGAAGAGCTCGGGACAGGGTACAATGAGCAGTTCTTC; CDR3aa: CSVEELGTGYNEQFF
j_gene: TRBJ1-2; abundance: -; v_gene: TRBV7-9; d_gene: -; CDR3nt: TGTGCCAGCAGCTTAGGGTTCCGGGAGGCCTATGGCTACACCTTC; CDR3aa: CASSLGFREAYGYTF
j_gene: TRBJ2-1; abundance: -; v_gene: TRBV6-1; d_gene: TRBD1; CDR3nt: TGTGCCAGCAGTGGACAGGGGGTGTCGTACTCCTACAATGAGCAGTTCTTC; CDR3aa: CASSGQGVSYSYNEQFF
j_gene: TRBJ1-4; abundance: -; v_gene: TRBV5-1; d_gene: -; CDR3nt: TGCGCCAGCAGCTTGGGGCAGGGTAATGAAAAACTGTTTTTT; CDR3aa: CASSLGQGNEKLFF
j_gene: TRBJ2-4; abundance: -; v_gene: TRBV29-1; d_gene: -; CDR3nt: TGCAGCGTTCCACAGGGGGAGGGTGGCAAAAACATTCAGTACTTC; CDR3aa: CSVPQGEGGKNIQYF
j_gene: TRBJ1-3; abundance: once; v_gene: TRBV14; d_gene: -; CDR3nt: TGTGCCAGCAGCCACGTCTCTGGAAACACCATATATTTT; CDR3aa: CASSHVSGNTIYF
j_gene: TRBJ2-1; abundance: -; v_gene: TRBV7-2; d_gene: TRBD2; CDR3nt: TGTGCCAGCAGCTTAGAGGTTCCAGCGGGAGTCGAGCAGTTCTTC; CDR3aa: CASSLEVPAGVEQFF
j_gene: TRBJ1-1; abundance: -; v_gene: TRBV6-1; d_gene: TRBD1; CDR3nt: TGTGCCAGCAACATAGAGACAGGGGTAGTGGACGAAGCTTTCTTT; CDR3aa: CASNIETGVVDEAFF
j_gene: TRBJ1-4; abundance: -; v_gene: TRBV18; d_gene: -; CDR3nt: TGTGCCAGCTCACATGACAGGCGGACTGAAAAACTGTTTTTT; CDR3aa: CASSHDRRTEKLFF
j_gene: TRBJ2-5; abundance: -; v_gene: TRBV7-8; d_gene: TRBD2; CDR3nt: TGTGCCAGCAGCCTCGGGACTAGCGGGAGAGGAGAGACCCAGTACTTC; CDR3aa: CASSLGTSGRGETQYF
j_gene: TRBJ2-1; abundance: -; v_gene: TRBV20-1; d_gene: -; CDR3nt: TGCAGTGCTAGAGAAGCAGGTGAGCAGTTCTTC; CDR3aa: CSAREAGEQFF
j_gene: TRBJ2-1; abundance: -; v_gene: TRBV18; d_gene: TRBD2; CDR3nt: TGTGCCAGCCTAGGGACGCCTGGACTAGCGGGAGCGGGTGAGCAGTTCTTC; CDR3aa: CASLGTPGLAGAGEQFF